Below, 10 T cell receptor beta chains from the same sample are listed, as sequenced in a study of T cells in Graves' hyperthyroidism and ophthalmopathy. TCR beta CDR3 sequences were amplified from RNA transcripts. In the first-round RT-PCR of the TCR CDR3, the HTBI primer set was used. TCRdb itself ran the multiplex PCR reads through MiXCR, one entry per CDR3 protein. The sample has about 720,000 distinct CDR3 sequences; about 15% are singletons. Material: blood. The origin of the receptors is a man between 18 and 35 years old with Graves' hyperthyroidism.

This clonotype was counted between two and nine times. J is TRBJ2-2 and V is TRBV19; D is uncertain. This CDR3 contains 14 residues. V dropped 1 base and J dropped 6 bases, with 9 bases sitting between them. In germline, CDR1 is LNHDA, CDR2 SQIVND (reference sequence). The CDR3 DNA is TGTGCCAGTAGTATAGTTAATTCGCCCGGGGAGCTGTTTTTT. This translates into CASSIVNSPGELFF.

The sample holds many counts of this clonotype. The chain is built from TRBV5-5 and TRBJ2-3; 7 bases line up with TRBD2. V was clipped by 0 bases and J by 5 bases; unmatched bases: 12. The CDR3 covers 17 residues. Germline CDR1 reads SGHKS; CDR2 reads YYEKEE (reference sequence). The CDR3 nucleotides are TGTGCCAGCAGCTTGGAAGTGGGAGGGCCGTGGGGAGATACGCAGTATTTT. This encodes CASSLEVGGPWGDTQYF.

This CDR3 is CASTLGQSQETQYF. The CDR3, as DNA: TGTGCCAGCACCTTGGGACAGTCACAAGAGACCCAGTACTTC. The chain has TRBV7-9 and TRBJ2-5, with 7 bases matching TRBD1. Germline V gene data show CDR1 as SEHNR and CDR2 as FQNEAQ (reference sequence). CDR3 size: 14 residues. The ends lost 7 bases at V and 2 bases at J; junction bases unmatched: 7.

Here the CDR3 reads CASSPFGLGEQFF. In DNA, the CDR3 is TGCGCCAGCAGCCCCTTTGGCCTGGGTGAGCAGTTCTTC. The V call is TRBV4-1, the J call TRBJ2-1; D is undetermined. V dropped 4 bases and J dropped 9 bases, with 13 bases sitting between them. CDR3 length: 13 residues. Germline CDR1 MGHRA, CDR2 YSYEKL.

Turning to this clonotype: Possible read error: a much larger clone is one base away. The chain's CDR3 is CSAGANLNSGNQPQHF. CDR3 DNA sequence: TGCAGTGCTGGAGCAAACTTGAACAGCGGCAATCAGCCCCAGCATTTT. V gene TRBV20-1 combines with J gene TRBJ1-5; D ambiguous. Trimming removed 5 bases from V and 2 bases from J, with 19 bases in between. CDR1 and CDR2 from the germline V gene are DFQATT and SNEGSKA (reference sequence). The CDR3 length is 16 residues.

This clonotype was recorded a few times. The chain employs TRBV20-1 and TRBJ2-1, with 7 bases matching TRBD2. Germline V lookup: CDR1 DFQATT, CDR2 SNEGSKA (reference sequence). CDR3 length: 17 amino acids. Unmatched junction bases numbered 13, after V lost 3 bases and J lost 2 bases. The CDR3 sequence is CSASSLLAGVPYNEQFF. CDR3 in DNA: TGCAGTGCTAGCTCCCTCCTCGCGGGAGTCCCCTACAATGAGCAGTTCTTC.

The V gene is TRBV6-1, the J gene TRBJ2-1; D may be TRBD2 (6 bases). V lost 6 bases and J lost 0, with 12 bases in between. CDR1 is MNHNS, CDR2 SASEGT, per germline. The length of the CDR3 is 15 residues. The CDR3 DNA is TGTGCCAGCAGCTTTAGCGGCTTCTCCTACAATGAGCAGTTCTTC. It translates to CASSFSGFSYNEQFF.

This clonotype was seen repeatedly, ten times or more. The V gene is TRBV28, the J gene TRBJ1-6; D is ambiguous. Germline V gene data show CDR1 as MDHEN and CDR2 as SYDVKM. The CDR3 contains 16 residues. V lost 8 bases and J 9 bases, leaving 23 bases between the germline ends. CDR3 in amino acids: CASYPTGPRTVSPLHF. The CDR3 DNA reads TGTGCCAGCTATCCGACCGGTCCAAGAACTGTTTCACCCCTCCACTTT.

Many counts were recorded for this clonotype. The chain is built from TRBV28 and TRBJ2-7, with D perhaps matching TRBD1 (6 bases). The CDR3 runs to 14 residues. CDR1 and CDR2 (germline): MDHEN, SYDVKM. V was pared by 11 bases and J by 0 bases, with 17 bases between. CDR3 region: CAVIRQGNSYEQYF. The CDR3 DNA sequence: TGTGCCGTTATTCGGCAGGGGAACTCCTACGAGCAGTACTTC.

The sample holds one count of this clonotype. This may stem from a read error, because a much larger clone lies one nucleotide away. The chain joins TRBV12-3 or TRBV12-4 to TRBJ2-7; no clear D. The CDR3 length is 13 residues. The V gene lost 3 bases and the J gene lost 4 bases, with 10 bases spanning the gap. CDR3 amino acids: CASSFSRVYEQYV. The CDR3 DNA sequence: TGTGCCAGCAGTTTCAGTAGAGTTTACGAGCAGTACGTC.